Listed here are 22 T cell receptor beta chains from one sample, sequenced in a study of cytomegalovirus exposure and HLA in healthy donors. Data came from immunoSEQ multiplex PCR; TCRdb stores just in-frame clones and leaves some out. The repertoire holds 200,000 to 250,000 clones, around 87% seen once, with roughly 2% in the top ten. Sequences were obtained from PBMCs. Source of these receptors: a woman in her late teens or twenties in good health and CMV-seropositive.

This clone was picked up a small number of times. The J gene is TRBJ2-1, the V gene TRBV6-1; TRBD2 matches at 8 bases. J lost 2 bases, V lost 8 bases, and 2 bases had no gene match. Looked up from germline, CDR1 is MNHNS and CDR2 is SASEGT. This CDR3 region has 13 residues. The CDR3 spells CASRSGTYNEQFF. For the CDR3, the DNA is TGTGCCAGCCGTAGCGGGACCTACAATGAGCAGTTCTTC.

CDR3 loop: CAISEREIEAFF. For the CDR3, the DNA is TGTGCCATCAGTGAGCGAGAGATTGAAGCTTTCTTT. The chain combines TRBV10-3 with TRBJ1-1; no reliable D call. Germline values: CDR1 ENHRY, CDR2 SYGVKD. This CDR3 has 12 amino acids. The V and J ends lost 2 bases and 7 bases respectively, with 8 bases between them.

This chain joins TRBV7-9 and TRBJ2-2; D might be TRBD1 (6 bases). The length of the CDR3 is 16 residues. Germline CDR1 SEHNR, CDR2 FQNEAQ (reference sequence). Trimming left V 4 bases short and J 5 bases short, with 17 bases between. This CDR3 reads CASSSERQATTGELFF. The DNA for the CDR3 is TGTGCCAGCAGCTCAGAGCGACAGGCGACAACCGGGGAGCTGTTTTTT.

This clone was picked up a small number of times. The CDR3 nucleotides read TGTGCCAGCAGACCCACAGGGGACTATGGCTACACCTTC. This codes for CASRPTGDYGYTF. The rearrangement links TRBV6-5 to TRBJ1-2, with 7 bases lining up with TRBD1. CDR1 is MNHEY and CDR2 is SVGAGI in the germline V gene. The junction had 4 bases not matched to a gene; V was cut back by 6 bases and J by 3 bases. This CDR3 spans 13 amino acids.

The gene calls are TRBV15 and TRBJ2-7; tentatively, D is TRBD2 (6 bases). The germline V gene has CDR1 LNHNV and CDR2 YYDKDF (reference sequence). This CDR3 is built from 15 residues. V dropped 0 bases and J dropped 2 bases, with 11 bases sitting between them. The CDR3 DNA reads as TGTGCCACCAGCAGAGATGGCGGGGCGACCTACGAGCAGTACTTC. Translating gives CATSRDGGATYEQYF. Looking up the rest from reference TRBV15 and TRBJ2-7 gives the full variable domain: DAMVIQNPRYQVTQFGKPVTLSCSQTLNHNVMYWYQQKSSQAPKLLFHYYDKDFNNEADTPDNFQSRRPNTSFCFLDIRSPGLGDTAMYLCATSRDGGATYEQYFGPGTRLTVT.

The chain joins TRBV7-8 to TRBJ2-5; D gene unclear. Germline CDR1 reads SGHVS; CDR2 reads FQNEAQ. With 5 bases removed from V and 5 bases from J, the gap between germline ends came to 21 bases. CDR3 length: 16 residues. CDR3: CASSPRSGPASETQYF. CDR3 nucleotides: TGTGCCAGCAGCCCCAGATCTGGGCCCGCCTCCGAGACCCAGTACTTC. The full variable domain, its missing parts supplied by reference TRBV7-8 and TRBJ2-5, is GAGVSQSPRYKVAKRGQDVALRCDPISGHVSLFWYQQALGQGPEFLTYFQNEAQLDKSGLPSDRFFAERPEGSVSTLKIQRTQQEDSAVYLCASSPRSGPASETQYFGPGTRLLVL.

The rearrangement uses TRBV29-1 and TRBJ2-7, with 9 bases fitting TRBD2. Germline CDR1 reads SQVTM; CDR2 reads ANQGSEA. This CDR3 is built from 13 residues. With 3 bases clipped from V and 6 bases from J, the junction kept 6 bases outside the gene matches. The CDR3 loop is CSVDSGSNAEQYF. The CDR3, as DNA: TGCAGCGTTGATAGCGGGAGTAACGCCGAGCAGTACTTC.

The V call is TRBV2, the J call TRBJ2-7, with D possibly being TRBD1 (6 bases). Germline V CDR1 and CDR2: SNHLY, FYNNEI. This CDR3 comprises 15 residues. Deletions cut 2 bases from V and 3 bases from J, with 14 bases between. CDR3 bases: TGTGCCAGCAGTGAACCCGATCAGGGGATCTACGAGCAGTACTTC. As protein: CASSEPDQGIYEQYF.

This chain uses TRBV10-2 with TRBJ2-7; the match to TRBD2 covers 9 bases. V lost 4 bases and J lost 4; bases outside the gene matches: 8. CDR3 length equals 15 residues. The germline V gene encodes CDR1 WSHSY and CDR2 SAAADI. CDR3 bases: TGCGCCAGCAGTGGGGATAGCGGGAGTGGATACGAGCAGTACTTC. Translating gives CASSGDSGSGYEQYF.

The V call is TRBV7-9, the J call TRBJ1-5; D not certain. Germline CDR1 is SEHNR and CDR2 is FQNEAQ (reference sequence). The CDR3 loop spans 14 amino acids. V lost 1 base to trimming and J lost 7 bases, with 11 bases between them. This CDR3 is CASSLGGIGQPQHF. DNA of the CDR3: TGTGCCAGCAGCTTAGGAGGGATCGGGCAGCCCCAGCATTTT.

This clone came up once. The V gene is TRBV28, the J gene TRBJ2-7; D possibly corresponds to TRBD1 (6 bases). Per the germline V gene, CDR1 is MDHEN and CDR2 is SYDVKM. V was cut by 2 bases and J by 2 bases, with 10 bases left in between. The CDR3 runs to 14 residues. CDR3: CASSLRGNAYEQYF. The CDR3 DNA follows: TGTGCCAGCAGTTTAAGGGGGAATGCCTACGAGCAGTACTTC.

The V call is TRBV7-8, the J call TRBJ1-4; D unresolved. The V gene lost 4 bases and the J gene lost 8 bases, with 23 bases spanning the gap. The germline V gene encodes CDR1 SGHVS and CDR2 FQNEAQ. The CDR3 spans 17 residues. The CDR3 nucleotides are TGTGCCAGCAGCTCACCGTCGGTGGGCCCAGCAGTGGAAAAACTGTTTTTT. Its protein product is CASSSPSVGPAVEKLFF.

The CDR3 is CASSPGQGAADTEAFF. The CDR3 region has the DNA TGTGCCAGCAGCCCCGGACAGGGTGCCGCGGACACTGAAGCTTTCTTT. The gene calls are TRBV4-2 and TRBJ1-1; 8 positions agree with TRBD1. This CDR3 has 16 amino acids. Germline CDR1 is LGHNA and CDR2 is YNFKEQ. After removal of 4 bases from V and 3 bases from J, the junction contained 10 bases not matched to a gene.

This clone has only one observation. The chain has TRBV30 and TRBJ1-3, with D possibly being TRBD1 (5 bases). Germline V gene data show CDR1 as GTSNPN and CDR2 as SVGIG (reference sequence). Deletions cut 7 bases from V and 0 bases from J, with 13 bases between. The CDR3 contains 14 residues. This chain's CDR3 is CAFSRVPSGNTIYF. The CDR3 DNA reads as TGTGCCTTTTCCAGGGTTCCCTCTGGAAACACCATATATTTT.

A few counts support this clone. The chain uses TRBV30 and TRBJ1-1; D gene uncertain. V lost 1 base and J lost 8, with 11 bases in between. The CDR3 spans 12 residues. Germline V CDR1 and CDR2: GTSNPN, SVGIG (reference sequence). CDR3 region: CAWSGSEGEAFF. The CDR3 nucleotides read TGTGCCTGGAGTGGGAGTGAGGGAGAAGCTTTCTTT.

The rearrangement links TRBV28 to TRBJ2-7; TRBD1 matches at 10 bases. The CDR3 totals 16 residues. Germline V gene data show CDR1 as MDHEN and CDR2 as SYDVKM. V lost 6 bases to trimming and J lost 3 bases; unmatched junction nucleotides: 11. CDR3 bases: TGTGCCAGCAGCGAATTAGGATGGACAGGGGGCTACGAGCAGTACTTC. Translating gives CASSELGWTGGYEQYF.

The rearrangement links TRBV4-1 to TRBJ2-4, with 15 bases lining up with TRBD2. Germline V lookup: CDR1 MGHRA, CDR2 YSYEKL. This CDR3 contains 18 residues. V dropped 4 bases and J dropped 1; count of bases not matched to a gene: 5. The CDR3 is CASSPGLAGGPAKNIQYF. The CDR3 nucleotides read TGCGCCAGCAGCCCCGGACTAGCGGGAGGGCCGGCCAAAAACATTCAGTACTTC.

The V and J genes are TRBV11-2 and TRBJ2-3, with unresolved D. This CDR3 has 14 amino acids. Trimming pared 6 bases from V and 5 bases from J, leaving 15 bases between. Germline V gene lookup returns CDR1 SGHAT and CDR2 FQNNGV. CDR3 in amino acids: CASSAPISGDTQYF. For the CDR3, the DNA is TGTGCCAGCAGTGCCCCTATATCGGGAGATACGCAGTATTTT. Drawing the rest from reference TRBV11-2 and TRBJ2-3, the complete variable domain is EAGVAQSPRYKIIEKRQSVAFWCNPISGHATLYWYQQILGQGPKLLIQFQNNGVVDDSQLPKDRFSAERLKGVDSTLKIQPAKLEDSAVYLCASSAPISGDTQYFGPGTRLTVL.

A few counts support this clone. J is TRBJ1-1 and V is TRBV19; 7 bases line up with TRBD1. The CDR3 loop spans 14 amino acids. V shed 2 bases, J shed 2 bases, and the junction held 2 bases outside the gene matches. Per the germline V gene, CDR1 is LNHDA and CDR2 is SQIVND (reference sequence). In DNA, the CDR3 is TGTGCCAGTAGTATACAGGGGGTTAACACTGAAGCTTTCTTT. Encoded protein: CASSIQGVNTEAFF. Combining the CDR3 with reference TRBV19 and TRBJ1-1 gives the whole variable domain DGGITQSPKYLFRKEGQNVTLSCEQNLNHDAMYWYRQDPGQGLRLIYYSQIVNDFQKGDIAEGYSVSREKKESFPLTVTSAQKNPTAFYLCASSIQGVNTEAFFGQGTRLTVV.

The rearrangement joins TRBV29-1 to TRBJ2-7, with a tentative D call TRBD2 (5 bases). V was cut by 1 base and J by 6 bases, with 7 bases left in between. This CDR3 contains 11 residues. CDR1 and CDR2 (germline): SQVTM, ANQGSEA. CDR3 protein: CSVEAGGEQYF. CDR3 coding DNA: TGCAGCGTTGAAGCAGGAGGCGAGCAGTACTTC.

The genes are TRBV7-8 and TRBJ1-1, with 9 bases matching TRBD1. The CDR3 covers 17 residues. J gave up 3 bases and V 4 bases, and 12 bases lay outside the gene matches. The germline gives CDR1 SGHVS, CDR2 FQNEAQ. In DNA, the CDR3 is TGTGCCAGCAGCTCATTCGGTCAACAGGGGGCTGACACTGAAGCTTTCTTT. It yields the protein CASSSFGQQGADTEAFF.

This chain uses TRBV6-5 with TRBJ2-7; 13 positions agree with TRBD2. From germline, CDR1 is MNHEY and CDR2 SVGAGI. Unmatched junction bases numbered 3, after V lost 5 bases and J lost 2 bases. The CDR3 length is 15 residues. The CDR3 loop is CASSILAGGAYEQYF. Here the CDR3 DNA reads TGTGCCAGCAGTATACTAGCGGGAGGGGCCTACGAGCAGTACTTC.